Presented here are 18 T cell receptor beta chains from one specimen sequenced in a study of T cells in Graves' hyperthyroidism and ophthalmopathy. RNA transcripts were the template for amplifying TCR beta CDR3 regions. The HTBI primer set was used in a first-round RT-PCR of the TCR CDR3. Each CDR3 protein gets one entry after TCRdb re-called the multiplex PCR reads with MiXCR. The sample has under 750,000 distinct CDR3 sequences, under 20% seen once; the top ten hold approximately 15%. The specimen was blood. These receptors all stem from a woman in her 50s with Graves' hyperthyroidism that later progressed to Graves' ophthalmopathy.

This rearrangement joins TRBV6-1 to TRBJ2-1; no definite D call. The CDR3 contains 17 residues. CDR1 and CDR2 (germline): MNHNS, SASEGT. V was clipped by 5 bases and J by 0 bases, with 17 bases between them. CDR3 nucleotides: TGTGCCAGCAGTCGGGCCAGCCCCAGCCACTCCTACAATGAGCAGTTCTTC. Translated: CASSRASPSHSYNEQFF.

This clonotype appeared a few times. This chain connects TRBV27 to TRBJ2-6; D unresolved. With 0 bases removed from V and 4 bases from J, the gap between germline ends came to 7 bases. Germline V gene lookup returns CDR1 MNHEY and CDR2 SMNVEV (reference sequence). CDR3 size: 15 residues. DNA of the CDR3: TGTGCCAGCAGTTTATCCGCCTCCGGGGCCAACGTCCTGACTTTC. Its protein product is CASSLSASGANVLTF.

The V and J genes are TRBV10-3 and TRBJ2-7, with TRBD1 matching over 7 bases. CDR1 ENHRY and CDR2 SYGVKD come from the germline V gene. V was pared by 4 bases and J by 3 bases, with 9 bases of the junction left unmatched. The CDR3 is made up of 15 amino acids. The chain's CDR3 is CAISGKRGGGYEQYF. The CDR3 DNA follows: TGTGCCATCAGTGGGAAGAGAGGGGGCGGCTACGAGCAGTACTTC.

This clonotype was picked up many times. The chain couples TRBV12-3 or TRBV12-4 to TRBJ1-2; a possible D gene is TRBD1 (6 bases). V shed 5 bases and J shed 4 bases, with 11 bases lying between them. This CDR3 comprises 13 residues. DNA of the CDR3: TGTGCCAGCAGTCCGGACAGCGTCTATGGCTACACCTTC. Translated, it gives CASSPDSVYGYTF.

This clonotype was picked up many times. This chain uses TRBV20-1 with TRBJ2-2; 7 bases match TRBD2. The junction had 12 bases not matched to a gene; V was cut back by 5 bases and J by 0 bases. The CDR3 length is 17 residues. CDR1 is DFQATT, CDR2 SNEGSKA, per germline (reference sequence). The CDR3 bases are TGCAGTGCTCAGATTGAAGCGGGACTGTCGAACACCGGGGAGCTGTTTTTT. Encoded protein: CSAQIEAGLSNTGELFF.

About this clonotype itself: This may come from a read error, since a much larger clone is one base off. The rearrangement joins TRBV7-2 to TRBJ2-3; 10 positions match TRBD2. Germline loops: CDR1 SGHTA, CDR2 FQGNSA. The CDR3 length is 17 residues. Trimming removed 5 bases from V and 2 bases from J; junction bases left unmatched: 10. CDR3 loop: CASSPKRGGLHTDTQYF. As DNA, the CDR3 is TGTGCCAGCAGCCCCAAGCGGGGGGGCCTCCACACAGATACGCAGTATTTT.

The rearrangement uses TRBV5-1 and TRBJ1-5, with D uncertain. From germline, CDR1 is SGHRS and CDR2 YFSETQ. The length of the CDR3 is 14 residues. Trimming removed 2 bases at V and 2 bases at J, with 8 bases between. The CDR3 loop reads CASSLTYGNQPQHF. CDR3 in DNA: TGCGCCAGCAGCTTAACTTATGGCAATCAGCCCCAGCATTTT.

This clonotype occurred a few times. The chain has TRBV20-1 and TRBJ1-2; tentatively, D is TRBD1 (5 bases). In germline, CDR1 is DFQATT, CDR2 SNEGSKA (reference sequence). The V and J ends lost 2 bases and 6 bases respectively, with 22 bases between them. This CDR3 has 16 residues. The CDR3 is CSARPSDPQGWDGYTF. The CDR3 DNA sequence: TGCAGTGCTAGACCATCCGATCCTCAGGGCTGGGATGGCTACACCTTC.

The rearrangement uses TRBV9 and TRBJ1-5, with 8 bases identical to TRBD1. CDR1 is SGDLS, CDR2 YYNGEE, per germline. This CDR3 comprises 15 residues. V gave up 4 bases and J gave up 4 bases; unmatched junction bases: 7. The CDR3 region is CASSTGQAENQPQHF. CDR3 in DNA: TGTGCCAGCAGCACGGGACAGGCTGAGAATCAGCCCCAGCATTTT.

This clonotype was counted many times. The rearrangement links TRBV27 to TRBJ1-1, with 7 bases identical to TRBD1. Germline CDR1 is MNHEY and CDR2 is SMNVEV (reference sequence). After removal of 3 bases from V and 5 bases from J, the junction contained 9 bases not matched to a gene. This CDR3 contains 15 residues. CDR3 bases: TGTGCCAGCAGTTTCCAAGGGGGCTTTTCGACTGAAGCTTTCTTT. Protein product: CASSFQGGFSTEAFF.

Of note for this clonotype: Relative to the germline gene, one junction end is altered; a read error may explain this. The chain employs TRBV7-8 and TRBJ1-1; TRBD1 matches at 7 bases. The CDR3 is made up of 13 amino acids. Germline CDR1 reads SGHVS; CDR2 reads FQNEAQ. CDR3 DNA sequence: TGTGCCAGCAGCAGGGGGCGGAACACTGAAGCTTCCTTT. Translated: CASSRGRNTEASF.

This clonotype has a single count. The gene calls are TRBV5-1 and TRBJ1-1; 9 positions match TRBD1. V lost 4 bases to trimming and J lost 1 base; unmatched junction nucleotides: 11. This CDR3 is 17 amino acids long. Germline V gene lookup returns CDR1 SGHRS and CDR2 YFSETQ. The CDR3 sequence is CASSPSPGQGTNTEAFF. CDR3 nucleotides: TGCGCCAGCAGCCCCTCTCCGGGACAGGGCACGAACACTGAAGCTTTCTTT.

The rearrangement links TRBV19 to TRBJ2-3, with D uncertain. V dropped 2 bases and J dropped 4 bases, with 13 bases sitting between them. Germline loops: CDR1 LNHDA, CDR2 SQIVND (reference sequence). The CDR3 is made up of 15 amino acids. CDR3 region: CASSILGPTADTQYF. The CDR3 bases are TGTGCCAGTAGTATACTAGGACCTACCGCAGATACGCAGTATTTT.

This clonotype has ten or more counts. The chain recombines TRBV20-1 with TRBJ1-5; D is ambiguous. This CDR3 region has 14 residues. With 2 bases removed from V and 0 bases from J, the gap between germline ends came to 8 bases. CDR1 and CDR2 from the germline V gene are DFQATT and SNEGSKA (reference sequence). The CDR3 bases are TGCAGTGCTAGAAGGGCGGATAGCAATCAGCCCCAGCATTTT. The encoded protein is CSARRADSNQPQHF.

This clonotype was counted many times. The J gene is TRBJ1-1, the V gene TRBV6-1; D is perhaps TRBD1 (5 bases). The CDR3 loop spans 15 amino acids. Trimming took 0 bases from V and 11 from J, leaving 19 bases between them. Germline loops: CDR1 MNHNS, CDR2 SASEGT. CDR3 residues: CASSEARFPNPGAFF. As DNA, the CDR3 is TGTGCCAGCAGTGAAGCGCGTTTCCCGAATCCAGGGGCTTTCTTT.

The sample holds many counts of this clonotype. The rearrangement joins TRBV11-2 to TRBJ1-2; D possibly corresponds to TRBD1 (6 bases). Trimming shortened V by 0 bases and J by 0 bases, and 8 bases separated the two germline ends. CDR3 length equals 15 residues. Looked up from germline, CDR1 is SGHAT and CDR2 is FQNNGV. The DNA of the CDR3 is TGTGCCAGCAGCTTAGATCGGACAGCTAACTATGGCTACACCTTC. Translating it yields CASSLDRTANYGYTF.

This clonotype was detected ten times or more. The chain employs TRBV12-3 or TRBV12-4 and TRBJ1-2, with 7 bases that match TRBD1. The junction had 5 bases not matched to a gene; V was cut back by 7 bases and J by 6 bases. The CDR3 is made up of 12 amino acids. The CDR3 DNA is TGTGCCAGCAACAACAGGGGTCATGGCTACACCTTC. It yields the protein CASNNRGHGYTF.

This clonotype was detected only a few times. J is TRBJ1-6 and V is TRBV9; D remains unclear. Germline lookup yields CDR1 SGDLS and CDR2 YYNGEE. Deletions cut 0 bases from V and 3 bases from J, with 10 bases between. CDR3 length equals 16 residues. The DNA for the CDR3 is TGTGCCAGCAGCGTAGGGGGAGGGATCTATAATTCACCCCTCCACTTT. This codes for CASSVGGGIYNSPLHF. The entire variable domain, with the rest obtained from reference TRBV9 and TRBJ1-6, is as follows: DSGVTQTPKHLITATGQRVTLRCSPRSGDLSVYWYQQSLDQGLQFLIQYYNGEERAKGNILERFSAQQFPDLHSELNLSSLELGDSALYFCASSVGGGIYNSPLHFGNGTRLTVT.